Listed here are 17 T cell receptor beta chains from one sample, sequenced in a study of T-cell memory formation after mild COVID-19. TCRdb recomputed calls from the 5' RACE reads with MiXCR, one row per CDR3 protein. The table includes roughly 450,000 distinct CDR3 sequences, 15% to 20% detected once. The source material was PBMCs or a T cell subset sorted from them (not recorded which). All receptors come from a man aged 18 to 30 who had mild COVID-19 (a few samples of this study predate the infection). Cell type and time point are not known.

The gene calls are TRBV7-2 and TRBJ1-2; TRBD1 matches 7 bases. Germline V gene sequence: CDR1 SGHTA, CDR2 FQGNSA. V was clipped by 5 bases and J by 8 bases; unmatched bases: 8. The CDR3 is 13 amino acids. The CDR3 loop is CASSQQTGSGYTF. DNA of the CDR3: TGTGCCAGCAGCCAACAGACAGGGAGCGGCTACACCTTC.

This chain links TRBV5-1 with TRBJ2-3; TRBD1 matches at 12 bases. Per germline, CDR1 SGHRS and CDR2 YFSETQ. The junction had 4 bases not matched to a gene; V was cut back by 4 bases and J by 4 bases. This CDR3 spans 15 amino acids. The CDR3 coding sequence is TGCGCCAGCAGCCCGGGACAGGGGGCCGCAGATACGCAGTATTTT. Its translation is CASSPGQGAADTQYF.

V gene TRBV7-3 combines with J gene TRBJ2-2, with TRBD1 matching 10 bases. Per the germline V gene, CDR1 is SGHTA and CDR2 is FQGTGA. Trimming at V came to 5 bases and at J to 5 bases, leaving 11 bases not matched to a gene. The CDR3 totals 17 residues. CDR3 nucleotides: TGTGCCAGCAGCACCTTTAAGGGGACAGGGGAGACCGGGGAGCTGTTTTTT. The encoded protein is CASSTFKGTGETGELFF.

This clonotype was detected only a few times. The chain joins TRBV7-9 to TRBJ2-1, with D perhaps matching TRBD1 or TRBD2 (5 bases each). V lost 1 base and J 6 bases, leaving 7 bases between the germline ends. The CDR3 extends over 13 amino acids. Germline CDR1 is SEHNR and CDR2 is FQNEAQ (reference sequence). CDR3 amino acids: CASSLDGGNEQFF. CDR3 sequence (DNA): TGTGCCAGCAGCTTAGATGGGGGCAATGAGCAGTTCTTC. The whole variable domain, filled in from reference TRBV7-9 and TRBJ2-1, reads DTGVSQNPRHKITKRGQNVTFRCDPISEHNRLYWYRQTLGQGPEFLTYFQNEAQLEKSRLLSDRFSAERPKGSFSTLEIQRTEQGDSAMYLCASSLDGGNEQFFGPGTRLTVL.

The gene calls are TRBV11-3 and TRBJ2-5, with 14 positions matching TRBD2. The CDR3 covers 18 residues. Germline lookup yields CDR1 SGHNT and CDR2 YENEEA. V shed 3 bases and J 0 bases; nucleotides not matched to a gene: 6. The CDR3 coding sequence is TGTGCCAGCAGCTTGGGACTAGCGGGGGCCTCGTACCAAGAGACCCAGTACTTC. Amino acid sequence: CASSLGLAGASYQETQYF.

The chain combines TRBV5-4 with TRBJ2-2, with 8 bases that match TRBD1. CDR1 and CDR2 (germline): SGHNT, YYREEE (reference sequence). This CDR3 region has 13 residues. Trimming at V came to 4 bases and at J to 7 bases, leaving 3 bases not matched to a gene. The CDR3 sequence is CASSRTGIGELFF. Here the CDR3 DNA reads TGTGCCAGCAGCCGGACAGGGATCGGGGAGCTGTTTTTT.

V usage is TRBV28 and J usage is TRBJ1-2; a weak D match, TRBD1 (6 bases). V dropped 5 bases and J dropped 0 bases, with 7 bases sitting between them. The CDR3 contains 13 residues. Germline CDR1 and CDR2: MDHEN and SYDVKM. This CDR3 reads CASSTGPNYGYTF. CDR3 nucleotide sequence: TGTGCCAGCAGTACAGGGCCTAACTATGGCTACACCTTC.

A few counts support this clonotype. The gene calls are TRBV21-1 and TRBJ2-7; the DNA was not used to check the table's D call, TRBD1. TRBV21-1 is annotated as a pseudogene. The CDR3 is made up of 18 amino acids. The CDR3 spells CASSLDPGSPDLTYEQYV. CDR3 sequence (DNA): TGTGCCAGCTCCCTGGACCCGGGGAGTCCCGACCTCACCTACGAGCAGTACGTC.

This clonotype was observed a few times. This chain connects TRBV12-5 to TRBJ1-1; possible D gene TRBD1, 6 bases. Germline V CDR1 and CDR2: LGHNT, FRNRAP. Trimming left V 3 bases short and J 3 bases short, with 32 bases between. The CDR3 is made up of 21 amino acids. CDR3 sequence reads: CASGFLFSPRFRQAMDTEAFF. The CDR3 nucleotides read TGTGCTAGTGGTTTCCTTTTTTCCCCCCGATTTCGACAGGCTATGGACACTGAAGCTTTCTTT.

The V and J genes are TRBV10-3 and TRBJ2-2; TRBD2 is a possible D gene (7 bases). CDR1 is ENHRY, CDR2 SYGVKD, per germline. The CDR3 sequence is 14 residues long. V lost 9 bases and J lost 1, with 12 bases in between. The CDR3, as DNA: TGTGCCATTCCGAGGGGGGGGAACACCGGGGAGCTGTTTTTT. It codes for CAIPRGGNTGELFF.

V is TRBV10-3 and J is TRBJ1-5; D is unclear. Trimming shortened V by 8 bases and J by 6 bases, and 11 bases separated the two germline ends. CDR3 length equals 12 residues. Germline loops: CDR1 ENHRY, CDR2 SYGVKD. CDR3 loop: CAIRAEGQPQHF. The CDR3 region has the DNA TGTGCCATCCGCGCGGAAGGTCAGCCCCAGCATTTT.

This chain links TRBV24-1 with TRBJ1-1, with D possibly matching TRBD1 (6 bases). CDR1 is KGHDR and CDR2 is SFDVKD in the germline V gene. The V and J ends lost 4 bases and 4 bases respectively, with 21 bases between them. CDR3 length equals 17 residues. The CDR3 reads CATSDSRTGTSGTEAFF. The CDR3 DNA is TGTGCCACCAGTGACTCAAGAACAGGGACATCGGGCACTGAAGCTTTCTTT.

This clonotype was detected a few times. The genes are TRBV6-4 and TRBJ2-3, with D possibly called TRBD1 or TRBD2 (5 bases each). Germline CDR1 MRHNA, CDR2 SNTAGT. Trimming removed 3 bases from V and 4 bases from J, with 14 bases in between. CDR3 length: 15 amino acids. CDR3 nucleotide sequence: TGTGCCAGCAGTGAGCAGGGATCGAGGGCAGATACGCAGTATTTT. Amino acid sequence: CASSEQGSRADTQYF.

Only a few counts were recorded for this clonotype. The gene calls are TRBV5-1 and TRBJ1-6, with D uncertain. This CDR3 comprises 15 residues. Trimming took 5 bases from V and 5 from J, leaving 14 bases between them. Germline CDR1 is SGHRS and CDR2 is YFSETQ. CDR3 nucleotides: TGCGCCAGCAGGAATTGGTCGACCCATAATTCACCCCTCCACTTT. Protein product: CASRNWSTHNSPLHF.

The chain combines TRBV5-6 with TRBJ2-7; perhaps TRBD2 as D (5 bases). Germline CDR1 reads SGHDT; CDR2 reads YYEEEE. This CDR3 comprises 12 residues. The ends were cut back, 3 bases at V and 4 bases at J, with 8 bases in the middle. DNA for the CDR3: TGTGCCAGCAGCTATAGCGTATACGAGCAGTACTTC. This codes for CASSYSVYEQYF.

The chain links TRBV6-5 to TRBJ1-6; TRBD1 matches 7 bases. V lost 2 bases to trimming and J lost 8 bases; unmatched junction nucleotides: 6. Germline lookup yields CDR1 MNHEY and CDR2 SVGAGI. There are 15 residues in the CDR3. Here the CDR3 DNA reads TGTGCCAGCAGTTACACCGGGACAGCGGATTCACCCCTCCACTTT. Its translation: CASSYTGTADSPLHF.

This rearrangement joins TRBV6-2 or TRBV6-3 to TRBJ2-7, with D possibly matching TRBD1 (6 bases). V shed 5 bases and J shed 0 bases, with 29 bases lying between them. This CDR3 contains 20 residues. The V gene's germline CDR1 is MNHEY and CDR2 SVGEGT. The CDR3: CASSASRGHRTIESSYEQYF. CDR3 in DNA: TGTGCCAGCAGTGCTTCCAGGGGACACCGGACGATAGAAAGCTCCTACGAGCAGTACTTC.